This T cell receptor beta chain was sequenced for a study of cytomegalovirus exposure and HLA in healthy donors. The PCR had 60 Vbeta and 13 Jbeta primers. Profiled with immunoSEQ multiplex PCR; TCRdb holds only in-frame clones, not every one. Of about 170,000 clones in the sample, around 80% were seen once. Germline V gene lookup returns CDR1 SEHNR and CDR2 FQNEAQ (reference sequence). The CDR3 is 15 residues long. Deletions cut 4 bases from V and 4 bases from J, with 17 bases between. The sample was PBMCs. This sequence joins TRBV7-9 and TRBJ2-7; tentative D call: TRBD1 (5 bases). This receptor was taken from a woman aged 45 to 65 in good health and CMV-seropositive. In DNA form, the CDR3 reads TGTGCCAGCAGCTCGGACACCCCCCCTCTTTACGAGCAGTACTTC. Its protein is CASSSDTPPLYEQYF.